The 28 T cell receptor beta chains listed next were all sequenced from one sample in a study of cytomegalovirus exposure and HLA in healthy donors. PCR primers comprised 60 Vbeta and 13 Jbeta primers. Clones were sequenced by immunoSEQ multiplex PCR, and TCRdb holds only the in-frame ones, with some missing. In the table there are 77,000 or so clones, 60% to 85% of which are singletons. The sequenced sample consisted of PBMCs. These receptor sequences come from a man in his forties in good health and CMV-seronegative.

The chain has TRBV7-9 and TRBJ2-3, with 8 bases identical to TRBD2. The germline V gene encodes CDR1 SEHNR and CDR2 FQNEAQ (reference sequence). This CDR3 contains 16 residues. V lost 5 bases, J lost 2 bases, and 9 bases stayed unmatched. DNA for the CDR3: TGTGCCAGCAGCCTCTTCCGCGGGGGGAACACAGATACGCAGTATTTT. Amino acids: CASSLFRGGNTDTQYF. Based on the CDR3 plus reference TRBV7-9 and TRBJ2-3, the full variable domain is DTGVSQNPRHKITKRGQNVTFRCDPISEHNRLYWYRQTLGQGPEFLTYFQNEAQLEKSRLLSDRFSAERPKGSFSTLEIQRTEQGDSAMYLCASSLFRGGNTDTQYFGPGTRLTVL.

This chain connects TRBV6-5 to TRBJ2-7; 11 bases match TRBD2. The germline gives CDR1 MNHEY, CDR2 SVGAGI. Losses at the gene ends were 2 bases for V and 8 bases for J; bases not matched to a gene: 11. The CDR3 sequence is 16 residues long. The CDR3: CASSYGRVAGGPQQYF. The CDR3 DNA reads TGTGCCAGCAGTTACGGTAGGGTAGCGGGAGGGCCACAGCAGTACTTC.

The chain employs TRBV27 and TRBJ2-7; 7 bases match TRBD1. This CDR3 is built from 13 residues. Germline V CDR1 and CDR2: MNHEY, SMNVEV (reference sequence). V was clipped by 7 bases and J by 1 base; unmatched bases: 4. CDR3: CASKRTGSYEQYF. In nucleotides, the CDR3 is TGTGCCAGCAAAAGGACAGGTTCCTACGAGCAGTACTTC.

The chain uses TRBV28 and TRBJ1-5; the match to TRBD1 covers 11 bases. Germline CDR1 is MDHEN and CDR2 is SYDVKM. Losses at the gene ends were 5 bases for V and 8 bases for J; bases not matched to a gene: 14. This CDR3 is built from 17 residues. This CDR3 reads CASSDPLPGTGGKPQHF. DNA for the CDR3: TGTGCCAGCAGTGACCCCTTACCCGGGACAGGGGGGAAGCCCCAGCATTTT.

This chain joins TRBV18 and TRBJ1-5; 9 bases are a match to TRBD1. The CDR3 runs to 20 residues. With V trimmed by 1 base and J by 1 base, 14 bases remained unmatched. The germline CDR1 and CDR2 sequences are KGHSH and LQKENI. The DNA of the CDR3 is TGTGCCAGCTCACCACGACCTAACAGGGGGCTCCCGGGAAGCAATCAGCCCCAGCATTTT. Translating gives CASSPRPNRGLPGSNQPQHF.

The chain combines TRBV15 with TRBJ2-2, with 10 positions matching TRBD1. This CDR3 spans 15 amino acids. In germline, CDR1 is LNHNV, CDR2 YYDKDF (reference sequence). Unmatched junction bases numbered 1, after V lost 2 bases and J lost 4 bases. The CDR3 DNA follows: TGTGCCACCAGCAGACGGACAGGGGGCACCGGGGAGCTGTTTTTT. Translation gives CATSRRTGGTGELFF.

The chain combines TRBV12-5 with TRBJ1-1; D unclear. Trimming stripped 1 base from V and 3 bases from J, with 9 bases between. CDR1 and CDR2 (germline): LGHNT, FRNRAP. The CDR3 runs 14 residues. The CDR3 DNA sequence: TGTGCTAGTGGTTTGGGGAGGCGATACACTGAAGCTTTCTTT. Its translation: CASGLGRRYTEAFF.

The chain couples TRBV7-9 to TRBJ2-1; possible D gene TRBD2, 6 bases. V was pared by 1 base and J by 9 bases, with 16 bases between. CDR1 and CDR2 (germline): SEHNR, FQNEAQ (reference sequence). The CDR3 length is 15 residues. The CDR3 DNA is TGTGCCAGCAGCTTAGTCACGGGTTTTAGCGGTGAGCAGTTCTTC. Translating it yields CASSLVTGFSGEQFF.

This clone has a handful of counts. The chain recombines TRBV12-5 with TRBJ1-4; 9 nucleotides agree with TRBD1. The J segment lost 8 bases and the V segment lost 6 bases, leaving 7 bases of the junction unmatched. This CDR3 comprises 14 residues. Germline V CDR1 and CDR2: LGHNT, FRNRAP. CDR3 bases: TGTGCTAGTGGACAGGGACAGGGAAGGGAAAAACTGTTTTTT. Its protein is CASGQGQGREKLFF. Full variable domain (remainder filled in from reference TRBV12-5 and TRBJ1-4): DARVTQTPRHKVTEMGQEVTMRCQPILGHNTVFWYRQTMMQGLELLAYFRNRAPLDDSGMPKDRFSAEMPDATLATLKIQPSEPRDSAVYFCASGQGQGREKLFFGSGTQLSVL.

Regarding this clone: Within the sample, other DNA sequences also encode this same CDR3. CDR3 nucleotides: TGTGCCAGCAGCTTGAGGCAGGGCGATGGCTACACCTTC. Translation: CASSLRQGDGYTF. The rearrangement links TRBV5-6 to TRBJ1-2; perhaps TRBD1 as D (5 bases). CDR1 is SGHDT, CDR2 YYEEEE, per germline. There are 13 residues in the CDR3. Trimming stripped 1 base from V and 6 bases from J, with 10 bases between.

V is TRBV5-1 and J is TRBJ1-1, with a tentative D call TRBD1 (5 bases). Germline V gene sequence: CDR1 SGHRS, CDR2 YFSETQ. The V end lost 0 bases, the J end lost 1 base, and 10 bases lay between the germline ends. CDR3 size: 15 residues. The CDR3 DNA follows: TGCGCCAGCAGCTTGGTGGGAGGGGCGAACACTGAAGCTTTCTTT. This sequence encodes CASSLVGGANTEAFF.

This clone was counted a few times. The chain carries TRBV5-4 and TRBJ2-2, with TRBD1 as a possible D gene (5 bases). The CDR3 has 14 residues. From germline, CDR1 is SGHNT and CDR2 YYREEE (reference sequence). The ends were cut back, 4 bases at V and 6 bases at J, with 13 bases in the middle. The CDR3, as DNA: TGTGCCAGCAGCACCGCAGGGCGATCCGGGGAGCTGTTTTTT. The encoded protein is CASSTAGRSGELFF.

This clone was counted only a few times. The DNA for the CDR3 is TGTGCCAGTAGCTCCGGACTACTCTCCTACAATGAGCAGTTCTTC. This encodes CASSSGLLSYNEQFF. This chain joins TRBV19 and TRBJ2-1, with a possible D match to TRBD2 (6 bases). The CDR3 loop spans 15 amino acids. Trimming removed 6 bases at V and 0 bases at J, with 12 bases between. Germline V lookup: CDR1 LNHDA, CDR2 SQIVND (reference sequence). The full variable domain, in which reference TRBV19 and TRBJ2-1 provide the parts outside the CDR3, is DGGITQSPKYLFRKEGQNVTLSCEQNLNHDAMYWYRQDPGQGLRLIYYSQIVNDFQKGDIAEGYSVSREKKESFPLTVTSAQKNPTAFYLCASSSGLLSYNEQFFGPGTRLTVL.

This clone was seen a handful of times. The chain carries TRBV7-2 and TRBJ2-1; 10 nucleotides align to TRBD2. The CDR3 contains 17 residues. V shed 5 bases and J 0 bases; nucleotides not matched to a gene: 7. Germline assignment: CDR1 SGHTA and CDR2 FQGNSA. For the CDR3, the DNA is TGTGCCAGCAGCCTCTTAGCGGGGGGAAGCTCCTACAATGAGCAGTTCTTC. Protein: CASSLLAGGSSYNEQFF.

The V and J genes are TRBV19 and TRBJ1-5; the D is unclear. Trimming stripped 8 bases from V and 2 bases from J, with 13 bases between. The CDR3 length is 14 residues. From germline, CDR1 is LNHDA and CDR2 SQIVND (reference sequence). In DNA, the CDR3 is TGTGCCAGTTCCTCATTTAGTGGCAATCAGCCCCAGCATTTT. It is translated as CASSSFSGNQPQHF.

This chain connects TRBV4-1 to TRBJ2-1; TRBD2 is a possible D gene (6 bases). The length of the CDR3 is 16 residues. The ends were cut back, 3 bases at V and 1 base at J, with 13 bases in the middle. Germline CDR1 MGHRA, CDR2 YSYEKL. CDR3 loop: CASSQRAGTSYNEQFF. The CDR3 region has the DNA TGCGCCAGCAGCCAGAGGGCCGGGACTTCCTACAATGAGCAGTTCTTC.

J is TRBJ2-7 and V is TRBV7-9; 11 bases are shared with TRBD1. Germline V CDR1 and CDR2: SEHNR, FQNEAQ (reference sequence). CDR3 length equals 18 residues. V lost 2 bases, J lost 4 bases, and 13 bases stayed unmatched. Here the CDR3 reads CASSLISMDRGRLYEQYF. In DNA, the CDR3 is TGTGCCAGCAGCTTAATCTCAATGGACAGGGGGCGCCTATACGAGCAGTACTTC.

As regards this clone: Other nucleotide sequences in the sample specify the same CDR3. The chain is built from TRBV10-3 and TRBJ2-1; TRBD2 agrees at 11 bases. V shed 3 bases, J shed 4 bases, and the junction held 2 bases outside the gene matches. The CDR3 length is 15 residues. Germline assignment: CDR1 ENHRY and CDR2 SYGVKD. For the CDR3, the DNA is TGTGCCATCAGTGAAACTAGCGGGAGTTACAATGAGCAGTTCTTC. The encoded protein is CAISETSGSYNEQFF.

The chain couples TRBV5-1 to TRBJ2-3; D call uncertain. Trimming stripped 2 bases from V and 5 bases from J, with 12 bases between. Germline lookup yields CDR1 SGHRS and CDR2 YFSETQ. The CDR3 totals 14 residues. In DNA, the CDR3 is TGCGCCAGCAGCTTCGCGCAGGATATAGATACGCAGTATTTT. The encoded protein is CASSFAQDIDTQYF.

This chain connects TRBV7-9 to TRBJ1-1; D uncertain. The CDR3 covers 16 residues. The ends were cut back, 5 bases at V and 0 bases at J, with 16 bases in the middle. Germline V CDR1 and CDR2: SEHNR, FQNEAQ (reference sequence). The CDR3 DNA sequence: TGTGCCAGCAGCGCCGGATTACAGAGATTGAACACTGAAGCTTTCTTT. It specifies CASSAGLQRLNTEAFF.

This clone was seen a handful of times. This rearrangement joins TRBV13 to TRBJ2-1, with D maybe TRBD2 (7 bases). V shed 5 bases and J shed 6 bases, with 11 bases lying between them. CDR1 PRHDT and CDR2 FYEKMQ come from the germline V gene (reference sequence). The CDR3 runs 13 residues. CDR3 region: CASSGRGGNEQFF. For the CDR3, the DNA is TGTGCCAGCAGCGGTAGGGGGGGCAATGAGCAGTTCTTC.

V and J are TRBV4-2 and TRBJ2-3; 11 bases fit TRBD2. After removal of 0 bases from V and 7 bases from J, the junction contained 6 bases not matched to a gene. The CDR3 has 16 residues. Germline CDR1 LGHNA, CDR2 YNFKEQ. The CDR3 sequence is CASSQDPTSGSHTQYF. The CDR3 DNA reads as TGTGCCAGCAGCCAAGATCCCACTAGCGGGAGCCATACGCAGTATTTT.

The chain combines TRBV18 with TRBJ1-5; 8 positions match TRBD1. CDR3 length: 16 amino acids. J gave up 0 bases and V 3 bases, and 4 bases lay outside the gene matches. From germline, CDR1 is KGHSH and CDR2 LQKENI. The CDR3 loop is CASSPEDRGSNQPQHF. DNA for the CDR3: TGTGCCAGCTCACCCGAAGACAGGGGTAGCAATCAGCCCCAGCATTTT. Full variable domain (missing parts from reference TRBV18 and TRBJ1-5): NAGVMQNPRHLVRRRGQEARLRCSPMKGHSHVYWYRQLPEEGLKFMVYLQKENIIDESGMPKERFSAEFPKEGPSILRIQQVVRGDSAAYFCASSPEDRGSNQPQHFGDGTRLSIL.

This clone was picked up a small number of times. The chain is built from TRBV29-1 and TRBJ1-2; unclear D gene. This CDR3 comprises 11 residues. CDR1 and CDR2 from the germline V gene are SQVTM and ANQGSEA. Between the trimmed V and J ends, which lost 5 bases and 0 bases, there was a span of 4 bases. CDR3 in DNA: TGCAGCGTTCACACTAACTATGGCTACACCTTC. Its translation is CSVHTNYGYTF. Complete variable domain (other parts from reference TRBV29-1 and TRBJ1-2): SAVISQKPSRDICQRGTSLTIQCQVDSQVTMMFWYRQQPGQSLTLIATANQGSEATYESGFVIDKFPISRPNLTFSTLTVSNMSPEDSSIYLCSVHTNYGYTFGSGTRLTVV.

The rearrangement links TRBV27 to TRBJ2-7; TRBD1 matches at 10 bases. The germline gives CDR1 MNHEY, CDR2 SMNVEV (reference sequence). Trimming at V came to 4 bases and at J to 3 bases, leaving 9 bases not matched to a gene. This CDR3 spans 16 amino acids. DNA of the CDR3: TGTGCCAGCAGTTCCGGGACAGGGGAGCCTCTCTACGAGCAGTACTTC. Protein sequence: CASSSGTGEPLYEQYF.

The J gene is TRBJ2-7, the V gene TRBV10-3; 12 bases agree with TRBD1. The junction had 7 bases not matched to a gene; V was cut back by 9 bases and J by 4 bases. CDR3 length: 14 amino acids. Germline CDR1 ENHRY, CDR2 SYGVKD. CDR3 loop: CAITPGQGAYEQYF. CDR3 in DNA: TGTGCCATAACTCCGGGACAGGGGGCTTACGAGCAGTACTTC.

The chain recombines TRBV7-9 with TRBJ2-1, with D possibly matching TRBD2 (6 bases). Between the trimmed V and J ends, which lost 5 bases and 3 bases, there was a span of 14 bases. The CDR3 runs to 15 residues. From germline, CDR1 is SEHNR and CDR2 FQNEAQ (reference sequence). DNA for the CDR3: TGTGCCAGCAGCAGTTCGCGGGAAATCTACAATGAGCAGTTCTTC. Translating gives CASSSSREIYNEQFF. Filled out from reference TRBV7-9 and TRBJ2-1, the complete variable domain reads DTGVSQNPRHKITKRGQNVTFRCDPISEHNRLYWYRQTLGQGPEFLTYFQNEAQLEKSRLLSDRFSAERPKGSFSTLEIQRTEQGDSAMYLCASSSSREIYNEQFFGPGTRLTVL.

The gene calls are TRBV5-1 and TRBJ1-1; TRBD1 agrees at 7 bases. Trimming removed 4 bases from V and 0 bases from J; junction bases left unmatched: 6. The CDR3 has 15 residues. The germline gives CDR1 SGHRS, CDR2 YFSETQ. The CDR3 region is CASSGQDRMNTEAFF. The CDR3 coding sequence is TGCGCCAGCAGCGGACAGGATAGAATGAACACTGAAGCTTTCTTT.